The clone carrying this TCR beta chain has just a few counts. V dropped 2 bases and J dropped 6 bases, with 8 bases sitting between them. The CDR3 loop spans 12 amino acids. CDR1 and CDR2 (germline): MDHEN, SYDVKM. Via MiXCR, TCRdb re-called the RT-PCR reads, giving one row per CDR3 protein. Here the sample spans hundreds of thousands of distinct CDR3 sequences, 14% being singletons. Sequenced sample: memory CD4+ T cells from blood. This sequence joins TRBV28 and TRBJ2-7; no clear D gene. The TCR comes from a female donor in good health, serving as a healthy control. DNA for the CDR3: TGTGCCAGCAGTTTAAGCCGGAGCGAGCAGTACTTC. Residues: CASSLSRSEQYF.